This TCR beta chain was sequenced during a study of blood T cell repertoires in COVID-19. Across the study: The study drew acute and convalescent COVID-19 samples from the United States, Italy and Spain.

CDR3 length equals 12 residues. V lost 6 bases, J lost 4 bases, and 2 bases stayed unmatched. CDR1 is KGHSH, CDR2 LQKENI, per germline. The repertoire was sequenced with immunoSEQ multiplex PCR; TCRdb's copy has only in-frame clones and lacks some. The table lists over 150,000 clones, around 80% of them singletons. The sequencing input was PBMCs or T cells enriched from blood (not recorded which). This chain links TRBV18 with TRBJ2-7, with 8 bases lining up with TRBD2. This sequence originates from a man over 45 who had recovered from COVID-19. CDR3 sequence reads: CASSAGGYEQYF. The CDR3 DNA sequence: TGTGCCAGCTCTGCGGGGGGTTACGAGCAGTACTTC.